This T cell receptor beta chain was obtained from a study of blood T cells in healthy people across ages. The CDR3 runs 13 residues. V lost 5 bases and J 8 bases, leaving 15 bases between the germline ends. Alongside a J-beta primer mix, a sample-barcoded 5' primer served in a second PCR lasting about 6 to 11 cycles. In TCRdb, the 5' RACE reads were re-called with MiXCR into one record per CDR3 protein. Among 1.8 million or so distinct CDR3 sequences listed, about 39% were seen once. The chain links TRBV12-3 or TRBV12-4 to TRBJ1-2, with no clear D. The specimen sequenced was blood. The sequence derives from a human donor in good health. The CDR3 protein is CASSPVVVGGYTF. For the CDR3, the DNA is TGTGCCAGCAGTCCGGTCGTGGTGGGGGGCTACACCTTC.